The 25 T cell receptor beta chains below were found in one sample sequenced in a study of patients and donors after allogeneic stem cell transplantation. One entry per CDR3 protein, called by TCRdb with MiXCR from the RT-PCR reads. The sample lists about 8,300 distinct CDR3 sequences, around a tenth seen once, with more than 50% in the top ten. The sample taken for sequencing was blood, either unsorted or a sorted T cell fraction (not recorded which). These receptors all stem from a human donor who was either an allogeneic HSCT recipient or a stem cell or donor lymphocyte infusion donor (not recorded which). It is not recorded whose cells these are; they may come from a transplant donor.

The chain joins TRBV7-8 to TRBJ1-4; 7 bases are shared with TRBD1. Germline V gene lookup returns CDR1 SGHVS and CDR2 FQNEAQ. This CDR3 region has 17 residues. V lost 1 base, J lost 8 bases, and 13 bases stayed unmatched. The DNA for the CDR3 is TGTGCCAGCAGCTTAGGAAAAGGTCAGGGGGTGAGGGAAAAACTGTTTTTT. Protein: CASSLGKGQGVREKLFF.

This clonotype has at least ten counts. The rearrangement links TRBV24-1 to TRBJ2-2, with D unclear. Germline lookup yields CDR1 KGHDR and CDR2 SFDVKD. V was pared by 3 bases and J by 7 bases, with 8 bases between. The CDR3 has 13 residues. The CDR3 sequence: CATSDNAVGELFF. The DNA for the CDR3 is TGTGCCACCAGTGATAATGCGGTCGGGGAGCTGTTTTTT.

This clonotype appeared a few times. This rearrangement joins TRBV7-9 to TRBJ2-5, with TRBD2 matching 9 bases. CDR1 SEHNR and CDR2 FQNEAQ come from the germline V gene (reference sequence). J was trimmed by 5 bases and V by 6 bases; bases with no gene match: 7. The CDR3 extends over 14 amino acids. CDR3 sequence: CASRRTSAIETQYF. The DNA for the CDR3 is TGTGCCAGCAGGAGGACTAGCGCTATCGAGACCCAGTACTTC. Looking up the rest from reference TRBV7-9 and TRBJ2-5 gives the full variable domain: DTGVSQNPRHKITKRGQNVTFRCDPISEHNRLYWYRQTLGQGPEFLTYFQNEAQLEKSRLLSDRFSAERPKGSFSTLEIQRTEQGDSAMYLCASRRTSAIETQYFGPGTRLLVL.

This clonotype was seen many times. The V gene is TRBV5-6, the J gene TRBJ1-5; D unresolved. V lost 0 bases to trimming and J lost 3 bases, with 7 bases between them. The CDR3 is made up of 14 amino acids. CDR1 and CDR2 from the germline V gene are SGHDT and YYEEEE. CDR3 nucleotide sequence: TGTGCCAGCAGCTTGGTGGGGTACAATCAGCCCCAGCATTTT. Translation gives CASSLVGYNQPQHF.

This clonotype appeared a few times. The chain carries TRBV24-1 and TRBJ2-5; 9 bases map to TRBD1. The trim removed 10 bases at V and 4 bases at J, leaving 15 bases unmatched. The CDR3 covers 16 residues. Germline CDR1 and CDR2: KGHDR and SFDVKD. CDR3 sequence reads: CATSRGDRDGRETQYF. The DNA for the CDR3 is TGTGCCACTTCTCGCGGGGACAGGGATGGAAGAGAGACCCAGTACTTC.

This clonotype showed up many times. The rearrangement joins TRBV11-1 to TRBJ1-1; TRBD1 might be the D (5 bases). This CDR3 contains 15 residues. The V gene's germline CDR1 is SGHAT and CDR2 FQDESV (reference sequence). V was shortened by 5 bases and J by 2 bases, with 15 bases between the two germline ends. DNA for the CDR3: TGTGCCAGCAGCACCCACTCGGGGGGAAACACTGAAGCTTTCTTT. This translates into CASSTHSGGNTEAFF.

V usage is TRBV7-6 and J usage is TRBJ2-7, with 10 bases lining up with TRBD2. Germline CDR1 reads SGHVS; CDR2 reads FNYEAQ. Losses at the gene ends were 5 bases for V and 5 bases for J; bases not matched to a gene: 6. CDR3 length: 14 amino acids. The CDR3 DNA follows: TGTGCCAGCAGCCTTAGCGGGGGGATGGACGAGCAGTACTTC. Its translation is CASSLSGGMDEQYF.

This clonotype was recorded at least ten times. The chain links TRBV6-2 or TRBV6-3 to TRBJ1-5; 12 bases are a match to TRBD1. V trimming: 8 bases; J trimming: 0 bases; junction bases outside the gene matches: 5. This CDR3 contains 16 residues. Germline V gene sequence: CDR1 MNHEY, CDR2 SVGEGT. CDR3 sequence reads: CASGTGGFISNQPQHF. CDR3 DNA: TGTGCCAGCGGGACAGGGGGCTTTATTAGCAATCAGCCCCAGCATTTT.

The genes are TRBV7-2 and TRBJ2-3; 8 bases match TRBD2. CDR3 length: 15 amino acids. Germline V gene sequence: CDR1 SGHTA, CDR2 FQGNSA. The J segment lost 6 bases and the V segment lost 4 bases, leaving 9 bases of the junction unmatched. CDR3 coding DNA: TGTGCCAGCAGCTCCCTCCCGGGGGGGTCCGATACGCAGTATTTT. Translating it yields CASSSLPGGSDTQYF.

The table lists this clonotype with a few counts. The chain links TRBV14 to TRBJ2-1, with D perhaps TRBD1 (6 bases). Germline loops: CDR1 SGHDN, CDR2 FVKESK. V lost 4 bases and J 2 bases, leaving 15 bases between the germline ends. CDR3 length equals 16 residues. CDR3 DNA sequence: TGTGCCAGCAGCCCCGAGGGGGTCCATACCTACAATGAGCAGTTCTTC. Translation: CASSPEGVHTYNEQFF. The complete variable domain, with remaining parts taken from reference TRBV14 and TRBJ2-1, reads EAGVTQFPSHSVIEKGQTVTLRCDPISGHDNLYWYRRVMGKEIKFLLHFVKESKQDESGMPNNRFLAERTGGTYSTLKVQPAELEDSGVYFCASSPEGVHTYNEQFFGPGTRLTVL.

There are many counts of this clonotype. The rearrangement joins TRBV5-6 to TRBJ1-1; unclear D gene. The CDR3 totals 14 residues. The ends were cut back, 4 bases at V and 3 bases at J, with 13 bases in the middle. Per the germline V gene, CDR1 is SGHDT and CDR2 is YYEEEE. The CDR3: CASSLGIKDTEAFF. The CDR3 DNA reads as TGTGCCAGCAGCCTGGGAATAAAAGACACTGAAGCTTTCTTT.

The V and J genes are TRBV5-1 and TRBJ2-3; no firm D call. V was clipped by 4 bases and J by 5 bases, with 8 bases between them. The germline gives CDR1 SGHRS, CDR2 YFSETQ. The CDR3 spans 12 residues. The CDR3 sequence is CASSPSGDTQYF. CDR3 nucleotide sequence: TGCGCCAGCAGCCCCTCAGGAGATACGCAGTATTTT.

This CDR3 reads CASSFLGTGGNDEQYF. DNA of the CDR3: TGTGCCAGCAGCTTTTTAGGGACGGGGGGTAACGACGAGCAGTACTTC. The gene calls are TRBV7-6 and TRBJ2-7; TRBD2 matches at 7 bases. The CDR3 has 16 residues. The ends lost 3 bases at V and 5 bases at J; junction bases unmatched: 13. Germline lookup yields CDR1 SGHVS and CDR2 FNYEAQ.

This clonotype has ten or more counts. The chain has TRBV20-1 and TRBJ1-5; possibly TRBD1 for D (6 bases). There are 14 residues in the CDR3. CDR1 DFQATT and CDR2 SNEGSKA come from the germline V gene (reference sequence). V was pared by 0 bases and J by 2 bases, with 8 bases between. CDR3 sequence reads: CSARDEGGNQPQHF. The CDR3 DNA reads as TGCAGTGCTAGAGATGAGGGGGGCAATCAGCCCCAGCATTTT.

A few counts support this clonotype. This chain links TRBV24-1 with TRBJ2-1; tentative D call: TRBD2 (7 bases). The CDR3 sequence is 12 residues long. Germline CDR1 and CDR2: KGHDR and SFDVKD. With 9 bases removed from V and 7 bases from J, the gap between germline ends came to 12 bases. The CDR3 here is CATGGARNEQFF. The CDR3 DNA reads TGTGCCACCGGGGGGGCGCGGAATGAGCAGTTCTTC.

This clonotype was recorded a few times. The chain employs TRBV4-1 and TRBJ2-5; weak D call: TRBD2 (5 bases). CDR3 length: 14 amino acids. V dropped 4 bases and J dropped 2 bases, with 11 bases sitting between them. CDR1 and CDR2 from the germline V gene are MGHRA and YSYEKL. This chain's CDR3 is CASSPGRTQETQYF. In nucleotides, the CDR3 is TGCGCCAGCAGCCCTGGACGGACTCAAGAGACCCAGTACTTC.

The DNA for the CDR3 is TGTGCCAGCAGCAACTACGGACAGGGGGGACACAATCAGCCCCAGCATTTT. Translation gives CASSNYGQGGHNQPQHF. The V call is TRBV12-3 or TRBV12-4, the J call TRBJ1-5, with TRBD1 identical over 10 bases. The CDR3 consists of 17 residues. V shed 6 bases, J shed 3 bases, and the junction held 11 bases outside the gene matches.

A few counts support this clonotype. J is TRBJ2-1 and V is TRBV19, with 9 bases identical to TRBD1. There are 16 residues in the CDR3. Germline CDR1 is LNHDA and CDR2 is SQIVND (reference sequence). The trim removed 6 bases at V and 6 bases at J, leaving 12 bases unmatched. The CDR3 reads CASRTTGQGSPNEQFF. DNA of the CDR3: TGTGCCAGTAGGACTACGGGACAGGGTTCCCCCAATGAGCAGTTCTTC.

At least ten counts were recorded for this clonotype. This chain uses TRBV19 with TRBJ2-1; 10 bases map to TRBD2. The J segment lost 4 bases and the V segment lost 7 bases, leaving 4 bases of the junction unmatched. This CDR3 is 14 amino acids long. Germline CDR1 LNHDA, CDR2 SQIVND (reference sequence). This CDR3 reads CASTFSGGYNEQFF. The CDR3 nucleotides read TGTGCCAGTACCTTTAGCGGGGGGTACAATGAGCAGTTCTTC.

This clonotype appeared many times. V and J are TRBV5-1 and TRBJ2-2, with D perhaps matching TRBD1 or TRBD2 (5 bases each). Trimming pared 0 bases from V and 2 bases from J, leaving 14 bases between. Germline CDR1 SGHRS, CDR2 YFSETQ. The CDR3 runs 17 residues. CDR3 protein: CASSLVRGRSNTGELFF. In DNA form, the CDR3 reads TGCGCCAGCAGCTTGGTACGGGGACGGTCAAACACCGGGGAGCTGTTTTTT.

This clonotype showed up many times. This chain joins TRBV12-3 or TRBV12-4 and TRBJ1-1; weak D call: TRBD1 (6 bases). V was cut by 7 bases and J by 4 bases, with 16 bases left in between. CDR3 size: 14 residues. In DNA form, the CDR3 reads TGTGCCAGCACTCCACAGGGAGTTAGCACTGAAGCTTTCTTT. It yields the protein CASTPQGVSTEAFF.

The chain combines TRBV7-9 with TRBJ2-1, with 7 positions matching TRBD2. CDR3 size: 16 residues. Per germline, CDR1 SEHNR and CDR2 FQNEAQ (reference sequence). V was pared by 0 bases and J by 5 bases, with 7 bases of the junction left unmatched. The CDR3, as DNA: TGTGCCAGCAGCTTAGCGGGAAGCGGGGCCAACAATGAGCAGTTCTTC. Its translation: CASSLAGSGANNEQFF.

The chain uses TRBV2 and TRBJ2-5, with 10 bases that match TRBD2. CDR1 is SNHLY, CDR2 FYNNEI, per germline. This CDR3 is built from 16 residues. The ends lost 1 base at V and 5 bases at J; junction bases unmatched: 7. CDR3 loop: CASSEDVAGGRETQYF. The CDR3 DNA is TGTGCCAGCAGTGAAGACGTAGCGGGGGGACGCGAGACCCAGTACTTC.

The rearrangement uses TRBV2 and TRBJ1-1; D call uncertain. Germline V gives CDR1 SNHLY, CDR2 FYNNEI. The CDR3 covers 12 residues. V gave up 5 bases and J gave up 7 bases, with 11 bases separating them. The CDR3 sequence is CASSPPRVEAFF. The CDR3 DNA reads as TGTGCCAGCAGTCCCCCCCGGGTTGAAGCTTTCTTT.

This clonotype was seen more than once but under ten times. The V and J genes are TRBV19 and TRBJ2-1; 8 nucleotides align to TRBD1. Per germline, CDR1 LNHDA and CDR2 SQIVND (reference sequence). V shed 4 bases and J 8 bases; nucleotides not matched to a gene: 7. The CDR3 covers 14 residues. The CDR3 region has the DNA TGTGCCAGTAGTAGGACAGGGACCCTCGATGAGCAGTTCTTC. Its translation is CASSRTGTLDEQFF.